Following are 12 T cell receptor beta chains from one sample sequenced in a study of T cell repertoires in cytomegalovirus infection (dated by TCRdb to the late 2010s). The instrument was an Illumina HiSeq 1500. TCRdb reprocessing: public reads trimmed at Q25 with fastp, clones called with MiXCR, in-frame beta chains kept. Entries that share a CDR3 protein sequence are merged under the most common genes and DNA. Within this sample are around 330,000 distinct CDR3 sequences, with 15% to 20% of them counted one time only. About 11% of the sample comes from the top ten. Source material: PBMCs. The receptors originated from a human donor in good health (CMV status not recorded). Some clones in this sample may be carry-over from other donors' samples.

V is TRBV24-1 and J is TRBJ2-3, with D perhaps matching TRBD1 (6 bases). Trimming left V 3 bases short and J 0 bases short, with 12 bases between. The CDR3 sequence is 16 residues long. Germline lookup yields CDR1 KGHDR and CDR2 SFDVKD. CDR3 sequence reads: CATSDAGTSSTDTQYF. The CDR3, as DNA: TGTGCCACCAGTGATGCAGGGACATCGAGCACAGATACGCAGTATTTT.

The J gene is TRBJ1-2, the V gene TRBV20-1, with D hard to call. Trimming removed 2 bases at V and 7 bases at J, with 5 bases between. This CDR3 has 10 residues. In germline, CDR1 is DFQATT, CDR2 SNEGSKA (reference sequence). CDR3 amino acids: CSARSVGYTF. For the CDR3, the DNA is TGCAGTGCTAGATCCGTTGGCTACACCTTC.

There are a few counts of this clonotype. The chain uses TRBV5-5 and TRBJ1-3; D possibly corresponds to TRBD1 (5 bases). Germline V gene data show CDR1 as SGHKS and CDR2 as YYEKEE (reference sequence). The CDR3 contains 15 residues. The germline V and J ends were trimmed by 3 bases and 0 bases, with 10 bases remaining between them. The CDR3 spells CASSSQGNSGNTIYF. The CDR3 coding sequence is TGTGCCAGCAGCTCTCAGGGTAACTCTGGAAACACCATATATTTT.

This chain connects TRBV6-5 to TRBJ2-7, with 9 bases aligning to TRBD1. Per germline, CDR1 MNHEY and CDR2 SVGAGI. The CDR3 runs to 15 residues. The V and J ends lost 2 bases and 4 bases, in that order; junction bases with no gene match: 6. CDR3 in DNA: TGTGCCAGCAGTTACGAGTACAGGGGGCTGTACGAGCAGTACTTC. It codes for CASSYEYRGLYEQYF.

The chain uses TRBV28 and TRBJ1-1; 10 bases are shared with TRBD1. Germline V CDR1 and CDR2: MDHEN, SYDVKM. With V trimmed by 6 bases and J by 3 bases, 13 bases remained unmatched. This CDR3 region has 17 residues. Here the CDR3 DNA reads TGTGCCAGCAGACGATCGGGACAGGGGAGAGGGGACACTGAAGCTTTCTTT. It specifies CASRRSGQGRGDTEAFF.

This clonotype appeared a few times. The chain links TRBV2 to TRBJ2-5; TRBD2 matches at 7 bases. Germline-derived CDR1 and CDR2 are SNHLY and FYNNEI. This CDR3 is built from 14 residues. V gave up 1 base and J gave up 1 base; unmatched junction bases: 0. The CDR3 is CASSEGGGQETQYF. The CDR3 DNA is TGTGCCAGCAGTGAAGGGGGGGGCCAAGAGACCCAGTACTTC.

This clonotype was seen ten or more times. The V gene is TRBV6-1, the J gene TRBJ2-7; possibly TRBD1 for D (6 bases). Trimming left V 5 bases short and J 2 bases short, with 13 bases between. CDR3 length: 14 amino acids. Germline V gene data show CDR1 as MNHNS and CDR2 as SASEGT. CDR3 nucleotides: TGTGCCAGCAGTACAGGGAAGTCTACCTACGAGCAGTACTTC. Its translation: CASSTGKSTYEQYF.

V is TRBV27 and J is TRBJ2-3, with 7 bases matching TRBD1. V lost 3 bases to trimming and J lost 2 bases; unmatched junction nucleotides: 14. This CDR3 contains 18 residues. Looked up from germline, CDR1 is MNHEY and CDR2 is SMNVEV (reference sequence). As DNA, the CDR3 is TGTGCCAGCAGTTTCCACGGGACAGCCACCGTGGCCACAGATACGCAGTATTTT. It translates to CASSFHGTATVATDTQYF.

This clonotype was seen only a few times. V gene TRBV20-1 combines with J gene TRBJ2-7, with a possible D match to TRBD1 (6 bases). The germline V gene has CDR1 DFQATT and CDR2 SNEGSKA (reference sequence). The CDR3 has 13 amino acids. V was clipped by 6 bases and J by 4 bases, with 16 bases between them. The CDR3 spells CSATNPTGYEQYF. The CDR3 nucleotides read TGCAGTGCCACAAATCCTACAGGGTACGAGCAGTACTTC.

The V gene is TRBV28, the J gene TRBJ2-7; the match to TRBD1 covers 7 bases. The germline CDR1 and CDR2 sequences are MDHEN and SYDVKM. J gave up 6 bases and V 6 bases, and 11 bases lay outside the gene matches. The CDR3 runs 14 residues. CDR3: CASRPDRVSGEQYF. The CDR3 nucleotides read TGTGCCAGCAGACCCGACAGGGTGAGTGGCGAGCAGTACTTC.

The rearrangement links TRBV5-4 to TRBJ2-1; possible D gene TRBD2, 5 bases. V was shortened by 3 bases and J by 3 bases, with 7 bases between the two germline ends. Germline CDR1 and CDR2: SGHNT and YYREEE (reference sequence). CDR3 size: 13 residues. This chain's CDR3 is CASSSTSYNEQFF. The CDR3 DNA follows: TGTGCCAGCAGCTCAACTAGCTACAATGAGCAGTTCTTC.

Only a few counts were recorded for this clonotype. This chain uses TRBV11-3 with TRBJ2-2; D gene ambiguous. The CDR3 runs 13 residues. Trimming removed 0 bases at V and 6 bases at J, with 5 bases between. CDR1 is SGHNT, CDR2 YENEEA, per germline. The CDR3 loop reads CASSLEFAGELFF. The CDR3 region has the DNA TGTGCCAGCAGCTTAGAATTCGCCGGGGAGCTGTTTTTT.